This T cell receptor (beta chain) was profiled in a study of patients and donors after allogeneic stem cell transplantation (dated by TCRdb to the early 2020s). The CDR3 covers 14 residues, taking in both the cysteine and the phenylalanine. Of all the DNA, just the CDR3 is kept, 42 bases in frame from base 1. The CDR1 and CDR2 encoded by the germline V gene are SQVTM and ANQGSEA. V lost 4 bases and J lost 2 bases; the stretch between them is 14 bases long. Libraries were prepared through RT-PCR. Sequencing relied on a NextSeq 550. Starting from the raw public reads, TCRdb applied fastp trimming at Q25, assembled clones with MiXCR and retained in-frame beta chains. CDR3 protein duplicates are merged, each entry listing the most common genes and DNA. This sample is represented by roughly 940,000 distinct CDR3 sequences; more than 15% of them were singletons. The ten largest clones add up to under 6.5% of the sample.

This clonotype has just a few counts. This clone's antigen is unknown. No base qualities exist here, and no much larger clone lies one base off it. The sequence is built from TRBV29-1 and TRBJ1-2, with an unclear D gene assignment. Input material: blood, either unsorted or a sorted T cell fraction (not recorded which). The receptor was isolated from a human donor who was either an allogeneic HSCT recipient or a stem cell or donor lymphocyte infusion donor (not recorded which). It is not recorded whose cells these are; they may come from a transplant donor. The sequenced DNA is TGCAGCGTTGCCGACCTCATAGGGAACTATGGCTACACCTTC. This sequence encodes CSVADLIGNYGYTF. Where the CDR3 stops, the reference TRBV29-1 and TRBJ1-2 genes take over; the full variable domain is SAVISQKPSRDICQRGTSLTIQCQVDSQVTMMFWYRQQPGQSLTLIATANQGSEATYESGFVIDKFPISRPNLTFSTLTVSNMSPEDSSIYLCSVADLIGNYGYTFGSGTRLTVV.